The 24 T cell receptor beta chains below all came from one sample that was sequenced in a study of Ad26.COV2.S vaccination and SARS-CoV-2 variants. Generated by immunoSEQ multiplex PCR, the TCRdb table keeps only in-frame clones and is missing some. The sample yields about 320,000 clones, 70% to 90% seen once. The treatment denotes: about 20 received Ad26.COV2.S at low or high dose, single or two shots; roughly five received placebo; per-sample allocation not given. Repertoires come from day 63 after the first vaccine or placebo injection. The sample consisted of peripheral blood, taken in a trial of Ad26.COV2.S vaccine versus placebo. The receptors come from a person between 18 and 59 years old who received the Ad26.COV2.S COVID-19 vaccine or a placebo.

V and J are TRBV4-1 and TRBJ1-2; 11 bases line up with TRBD1. Germline V gives CDR1 MGHRA, CDR2 YSYEKL. V lost 1 base, J lost 8 bases, and 9 bases stayed unmatched. The CDR3 contains 16 residues. The CDR3 DNA is TGCGCCAGCAGCCAAGGAACCGGGACAGGGGGTCACGGCTACACCTTC. Residues: CASSQGTGTGGHGYTF.

This chain links TRBV3-1 (or the pseudogene TRBV3-2) with TRBJ1-6, with no clear D. The CDR3 contains 17 residues. With 2 bases removed from V and 0 bases from J, the gap between germline ends came to 11 bases. CDR1 is LGHDT and CDR2 is YNNKEL in the germline V gene (reference sequence). CDR3: CASSQFAVSSYNSPLHF. The CDR3 nucleotides are TGTGCCAGCAGCCAATTCGCCGTAAGCTCCTATAATTCACCCCTCCACTTT.

The chain couples TRBV18 to TRBJ1-4; no reliable D call. Per the germline V gene, CDR1 is KGHSH and CDR2 is LQKENI. The CDR3 is made up of 14 amino acids. Trimming left V 2 bases short and J 5 bases short, with 9 bases between. The CDR3 sequence: CASSPRRVNEKLFF. CDR3 coding DNA: TGTGCCAGCTCACCAAGGCGGGTGAATGAAAAACTGTTTTTT. Full variable domain (outside the CDR3, taken from reference TRBV18 and TRBJ1-4): NAGVMQNPRHLVRRRGQEARLRCSPMKGHSHVYWYRQLPEEGLKFMVYLQKENIIDESGMPKERFSAEFPKEGPSILRIQQVVRGDSAAYFCASSPRRVNEKLFFGSGTQLSVL.

This chain joins TRBV5-5 and TRBJ2-7; D is possibly TRBD1 (6 bases). This CDR3 region has 14 residues. Trimming cost V 0 bases and J 3 bases, with 10 bases left between them. The germline CDR1 and CDR2 sequences are SGHKS and YYEKEE (reference sequence). CDR3 sequence: CASSLAQGRYEQYF. In DNA form, the CDR3 reads TGTGCCAGCAGCTTGGCCCAGGGGCGCTACGAGCAGTACTTC.

V usage is TRBV29-1 and J usage is TRBJ2-3; 10 bases are a match to TRBD2. Unmatched junction bases numbered 4, after V lost 7 bases and J lost 0 bases. This CDR3 is built from 14 residues. The germline V gene encodes CDR1 SQVTM and CDR2 ANQGSEA. The CDR3 bases are TGCAGCGCCTCTAGCGGGGGAAGCACAGATACGCAGTATTTT. Translating it yields CSASSGGSTDTQYF.

This clone has only a few counts. V usage is TRBV11-2 and J usage is TRBJ2-5, with D perhaps being TRBD1 or TRBD2 (6 bases each). There are 16 residues in the CDR3. Trimming left V 5 bases short and J 4 bases short, with 20 bases between. Germline assignment: CDR1 SGHAT and CDR2 FQNNGV. CDR3 sequence reads: CASSHGANREVETQYF. CDR3 nucleotide sequence: TGTGCCAGCAGCCACGGGGCCAACAGGGAGGTAGAGACCCAGTACTTC.

This sequence joins TRBV2 and TRBJ1-6; D is unresolved. The length of the CDR3 is 15 residues. CDR1 and CDR2 (germline): SNHLY, FYNNEI. The germline V and J ends were trimmed by 5 bases and 7 bases, with 15 bases remaining between them. CDR3 bases: TGTGCCAGCAGTATTAAATCCGGCAGAAATTCACCCCTCCACTTT. Its translation is CASSIKSGRNSPLHF.

To note about this clone: The junction does not match germline at one end; this may be a read error. The chain recombines TRBV11-2 with TRBJ1-2, with 7 bases matching TRBD1. The V gene's germline CDR1 is SGHAT and CDR2 FQNNGV. The length of the CDR3 is 15 residues. Here the CDR3 reads CASSVDRVGNYGYTF. Here the CDR3 DNA reads TGTGCCAGCAGCGTAGACAGGGTTGGTAACTATGGCTACACCTTC.

This clone showed up just a few times. This sequence joins TRBV28 and TRBJ1-6, with D uncertain. Per the germline V gene, CDR1 is MDHEN and CDR2 is SYDVKM. The CDR3 has 14 amino acids. Trimming pared 2 bases from V and 5 bases from J, leaving 7 bases between. The DNA for the CDR3 is TGTGCCAGCAGTTTAGGGCAAAATAATTCACCCCTCCACTTT. It specifies CASSLGQNNSPLHF.

The chain is built from TRBV6-5 and TRBJ2-2, with TRBD1 as a possible D gene (5 bases). V lost 5 bases to trimming and J lost 2 bases, with 9 bases between them. Germline V gene sequence: CDR1 MNHEY, CDR2 SVGAGI. CDR3 size: 14 residues. CDR3 loop: CASSRTYNTGELFF. CDR3 in DNA: TGTGCCAGCAGTCGGACATATAACACCGGGGAGCTGTTTTTT.

The chain links TRBV5-1 to TRBJ2-5; 7 bases match TRBD2. The CDR3 runs 15 residues. The trim removed 6 bases at V and 5 bases at J, leaving 13 bases unmatched. Germline CDR1 SGHRS, CDR2 YFSETQ. The CDR3 here is CASTRDGGGMETQYF. The CDR3 DNA reads as TGCGCCAGCACCCGCGACGGGGGAGGGATGGAGACCCAGTACTTC.

This clone was seen a few times. For the CDR3, the DNA is TGTGCCAGCAGTTTAAAGTGGGGAGCAGGTGAAGCTTTCTTT. Residues: CASSLKWGAGEAFF. This chain uses TRBV27 with TRBJ1-1; D ambiguous. V lost 2 bases and J lost 7, with 14 bases in between. The CDR3 has 14 residues. The germline V gene encodes CDR1 MNHEY and CDR2 SMNVEV (reference sequence).

V and J are TRBV28 and TRBJ2-5, with 7 bases lining up with TRBD1. V gave up 5 bases and J gave up 2 bases; unmatched junction bases: 8. CDR1 and CDR2 (germline): MDHEN, SYDVKM. The CDR3 runs to 15 residues. DNA of the CDR3: TGTGCCAGCAGTGACTACAGGGGACGACAAGAGACCCAGTACTTC. Translation: CASSDYRGRQETQYF.

The rearrangement links TRBV7-3 to TRBJ2-3, with 9 bases matching TRBD2. Germline CDR1 reads SGHTA; CDR2 reads FQGTGA. The CDR3 extends over 15 amino acids. V was pared by 5 bases and J by 5 bases, with 8 bases of the junction left unmatched. CDR3 DNA sequence: TGTGCCAGCAGCCCCGGCGGGGGGGTTGGAGATACGCAGTATTTT. It yields the protein CASSPGGGVGDTQYF. The whole variable domain, filled in from reference TRBV7-3 and TRBJ2-3, reads GAGVSQTPSNKVTEKGKYVELRCDPISGHTALYWYRQSLGQGPEFLIYFQGTGAADDSGLPNDRFFAVRPEGSVSTLKIQRTERGDSAVYLCASSPGGGVGDTQYFGPGTRLTVL.

This chain joins TRBV28 and TRBJ1-2; D is undetermined. This CDR3 has 15 residues. Germline values: CDR1 MDHEN, CDR2 SYDVKM. Trimming removed 3 bases at V and 5 bases at J, with 16 bases between. As DNA, the CDR3 is TGTGCCAGCAGTTTTAATGGACGGAGTTTTTATGGCTACACCTTC. This sequence encodes CASSFNGRSFYGYTF.

This chain connects TRBV28 to TRBJ1-4; D is possibly TRBD1 (5 bases). Trimming took off 5 bases at V and 4 bases at J, with 14 bases between the two ends. This CDR3 has 15 residues. Looked up from germline, CDR1 is MDHEN and CDR2 is SYDVKM. This CDR3 is CASSRGRAGNEKLFF. The CDR3 bases are TGTGCCAGCAGTCGCGGCAGGGCGGGTAATGAAAAACTGTTTTTT.

The V and J genes are TRBV6-5 and TRBJ2-7; 7 bases map to TRBD1. The CDR3 covers 12 residues. Germline CDR1 reads MNHEY; CDR2 reads SVGAGI. Trimming at V came to 8 bases and at J to 2 bases, leaving 3 bases not matched to a gene. Here the CDR3 DNA reads TGTGCCAGCCAACAGGGGCCCTACGAGCAGTACTTC. Translation gives CASQQGPYEQYF.

V is TRBV6-5 and J is TRBJ1-4; unclear D gene. This CDR3 has 14 amino acids. CDR1 is MNHEY, CDR2 SVGAGI, per germline. V shed 6 bases and J shed 6 bases, with 14 bases lying between them. The CDR3, as DNA: TGTGCCAGCAGGAAAAGCGGTGGTGATGAAAAACTGTTTTTT. This gives the protein CASRKSGGDEKLFF.

The chain employs TRBV5-1 and TRBJ1-6; no reliable D call. Between the trimmed V and J ends, which lost 4 bases and 8 bases, there was a span of 13 bases. CDR3 length: 14 amino acids. Per germline, CDR1 SGHRS and CDR2 YFSETQ. The CDR3 nucleotides read TGCGCCAGCAGCGCCACCTCGTGGGATTCACCCCTCCACTTT. Translating it yields CASSATSWDSPLHF.

V and J are TRBV5-1 and TRBJ1-4; D ambiguous. The V gene lost 4 bases and the J gene lost 7 bases, with 14 bases spanning the gap. CDR3 length: 14 amino acids. Germline CDR1 reads SGHRS; CDR2 reads YFSETQ. The CDR3 is CASSRAGRGEKLFF. In DNA, the CDR3 is TGCGCCAGCAGCAGGGCCGGTCGTGGTGAAAAACTGTTTTTT.

As to this clone: The junction departs from germline at one end; a sequencing error may be responsible. The chain has TRBV7-7 and TRBJ2-1; a possible D gene is TRBD2 (5 bases). The CDR3 has 15 amino acids. Germline-derived CDR1 and CDR2 are SSHAT and FNYEAQ (reference sequence). The CDR3 DNA reads as TGTGCTAGCAGTCTGACGCGGGTGAACTACAATGAGCAGTTCTTC. Residues: CASSLTRVNYNEQFF.

The V and J genes are TRBV5-1 and TRBJ1-1; D ambiguous. Germline V lookup: CDR1 SGHRS, CDR2 YFSETQ. Between the trimmed V and J ends, which lost 0 bases and 4 bases, there was a span of 13 bases. The CDR3 consists of 15 residues. CDR3 protein: CASSLDGRWGTEAFF. Written as DNA, the CDR3 is TGCGCCAGCAGCTTGGATGGCCGATGGGGCACTGAAGCTTTCTTT. Drawing the rest from reference TRBV5-1 and TRBJ1-1, the complete variable domain is KAGVTQTPRYLIKTRGQQVTLSCSPISGHRSVSWYQQTPGQGLQFLFEYFSETQRNKGNFPGRFSGRQFSNSRSEMNVSTLELGDSALYLCASSLDGRWGTEAFFGQGTRLTVV.

J is TRBJ2-6 and V is TRBV19; tentatively, D is TRBD1 (6 bases). CDR3 size: 17 residues. Germline V gives CDR1 LNHDA, CDR2 SQIVND (reference sequence). V was cut by 5 bases and J by 0 bases, with 14 bases left in between. The DNA for the CDR3 is TGTGCCAGTAGTGTTTCCGGGACATCCTCTGGGGCCAACGTCCTGACTTTC. Translation: CASSVSGTSSGANVLTF.

V and J are TRBV5-1 and TRBJ1-3, with 8 bases that match TRBD1. The CDR3 totals 15 residues. Trimming took 7 bases from V and 5 from J; bases not matched to a gene: 11. Germline V gene data show CDR1 as SGHRS and CDR2 as YFSETQ. The CDR3 protein is CASQPAGQDRNTIYF. In nucleotides, the CDR3 is TGCGCCAGCCAACCCGCGGGACAGGATAGAAACACCATATATTTT.